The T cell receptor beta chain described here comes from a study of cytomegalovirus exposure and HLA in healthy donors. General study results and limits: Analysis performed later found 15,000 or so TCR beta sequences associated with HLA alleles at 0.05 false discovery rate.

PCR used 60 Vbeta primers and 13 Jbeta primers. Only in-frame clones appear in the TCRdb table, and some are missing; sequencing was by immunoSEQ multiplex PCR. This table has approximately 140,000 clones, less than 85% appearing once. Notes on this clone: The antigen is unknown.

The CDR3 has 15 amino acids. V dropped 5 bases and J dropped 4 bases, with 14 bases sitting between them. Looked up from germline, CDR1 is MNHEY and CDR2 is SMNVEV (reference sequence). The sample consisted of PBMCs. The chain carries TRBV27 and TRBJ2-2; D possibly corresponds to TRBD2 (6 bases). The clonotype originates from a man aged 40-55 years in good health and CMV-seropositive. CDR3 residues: CASSLLLASTGELFF. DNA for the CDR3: TGTGCCAGCAGTCTTCTTCTAGCGAGCACCGGGGAGCTGTTTTTT.